The clone carrying this TCR beta chain has just a few counts. Its cognate antigen is unknown. Construction of the TCRbeta library involved unique molecular identifiers. TCRdb reprocessed the PCR reads via MiXCR and lists one record per CDR3 protein. The sample includes 700,000 to 950,000 distinct CDR3 sequences, 16% of them seen just once. The V segment lost 3 bases and the J segment 3 bases; nucleotides outside the gene matches: 6. The CDR3 sequence is 15 residues long. CDR1 and CDR2 (germline): MNHEY, SMNVEV (reference sequence). This sample stems from a study of T-cell reconstitution after alpha-beta-depleted transplantation in children. Study-level results: The main origin of T-cell counts and diversity one year after transplant was newly produced T cells. The study reportedly traced alpha-beta T cells about two months after transplant to several hundred expanded graft clones.

The sequencing used PBMCs, mostly from graft donor cells, collected 360 days after TCRalphabeta/CD19-depleted stem cell transplant. The chain combines TRBV27 with TRBJ2-7, with 9 bases identical to TRBD1. The receptor was derived from a male patient aged 10 to 17 who had a stem cell transplant for acute lymphoblastic leukemia, so the T cells may come from the graft donor. The CDR3 protein is CASSFLGTGNYEQYF. The CDR3 nucleotides are TGTGCCAGCAGTTTCCTCGGGACAGGGAACTACGAGCAGTACTTC.